These T cell receptor beta chains were read from a single sample in a study of Graves' ophthalmopathy and Graves' hyperthyroidism. A single record per CDR3 protein comes from TCRdb applying MiXCR to the multiplex PCR reads. The data show over 650,000 distinct CDR3 sequences, roughly 39% seen once. Sequencing used peripheral blood. The origin of the receptors is an adult man with Graves' ophthalmopathy. The CDR3 runs from the conserved cysteine through the conserved F or W. A D gene is named only where the DNA matches it firmly. Where a row states a size, it is once, few, many or the class of an expanded clone; other rows omit it.

d_call	clone_size	v_call	j_call	cdr3_aa	cdr3_nt
.	.	TRBV7-9	TRBJ2-2	CASSSAGVGELFF	TGTGCCAGCAGCTCGGCCGGGGTTGGTGAGCTGTTTTTT
.	many	TRBV5-5	TRBJ1-2	CASSLDVDYGYTF	TGTGCCAGCAGCTTGGACGTTGACTATGGCTACACCTTC
TRBD1	many	TRBV7-8	TRBJ2-6	CASSLGDRGSGANVLTF	TGTGCCAGCAGCTTAGGCGACAGGGGCTCTGGGGCCAACGTCCTGACTTTC
.	few	TRBV5-1	TRBJ2-7	CASSLAVGGVLYEQYF	TGTGCCAGCAGCTTGGCCGTGGGGGGCGTGCTCTACGAGCAGTACTTC
TRBD1	.	TRBV19	TRBJ1-1	CASLRQGGNTEAFF	TGTGCCAGCCTTAGACAGGGGGGGAATACTGAAGCTTTCTTT
TRBD1	.	TRBV25-1	TRBJ1-1	CASSEATGRTFF	TGTGCCAGCAGTGAGGCGACAGGGAGGACTTTCTTT
TRBD1	many	TRBV6-6	TRBJ2-2	CASSYSQGAANTGELFF	TGTGCCAGCAGTTATTCTCAGGGGGCCGCGAACACCGGGGAGCTGTTTTTT
.	many	TRBV20-1	TRBJ2-7	CSARVVGGEQYF	TGCAGTGCTAGAGTTGTTGGAGGGGAGCAGTACTTC
.	many	TRBV7-2	TRBJ1-3	CASSLVRTPSSGNTIYF	TGTGCCAGCAGCTTAGTAAGGACTCCCAGCTCTGGAAACACCATATATTTT
TRBD2	once	TRBV20-1	TRBJ2-2	CSARDMTAGVGELFF	TGCAGTGCTAGAGACATGACAGCGGGAGTAGGGGAGCTGTTTTTT
.	many	TRBV7-6	TRBJ2-7	CASSLYEGEQYF	TGTGCCAGCAGCTTATACGAGGGCGAGCAGTACTTC
.	many	TRBV9	TRBJ1-2	CASSSQQGEDYGYTF	TGTGCCAGCAGCTCACAACAGGGAGAGGACTATGGCTACACCTTC
.	.	TRBV4-3	TRBJ2-7	CASSHTLTDEQYF	TGCGCCAGCAGCCACACTTTAACCGACGAGCAGTACTTC
.	many	TRBV12-3/TRBV12-4	TRBJ1-5	CASSFGGGQPQHF	TGTGCCAGCAGTTTCGGGGGAGGACAGCCCCAGCATTTT
.	.	TRBV5-1	TRBJ2-7	CASSYGASYEQYF	TGTGCCAGCAGTTACGGCGCGAGCTACGAGCAGTACTTC
.	.	TRBV7-9	TRBJ2-7	CASSFGGGHEQYF	TGTGCCAGCAGCTTTGGCGGGGGCCACGAGCAGTACTTC
.	.	TRBV25-1	TRBJ1-2	CASSEAQGTYGYTF	TGTGCCAGCAGTGAAGCTCAGGGTACCTATGGCTACACCTTC
.	.	TRBV15	TRBJ2-7	CATSSQDGGGAYEQYF	TGTGCCACCAGCAGCCAAGATGGAGGGGGAGCCTACGAGCAGTACTTC
.	.	TRBV30	TRBJ1-4	CAWSTGLATNEKLFF	TGTGCCTGGAGTACAGGGCTAGCAACTAATGAAAAACTGTTTTTT
.	.	TRBV11-3	TRBJ2-2	CASSQRVVGELFF	TGTGCCAGCAGCCAAAGGGTTGTCGGGGAGCTGTTTTTT
.	.	TRBV25-1	TRBJ2-1	CASGETWDNEQFF	TGTGCCAGCGGGGAAACATGGGACAATGAGCAGTTCTTC
TRBD1	.	TRBV10-2	TRBJ1-3	CASIKGQALSGNTIYF	TGTGCCAGCATTAAAGGACAGGCACTCTCTGGAAACACCATATATTTT
.	.	TRBV2	TRBJ1-6	CASSVSRAYNSPLHF	TGTGCCAGCAGTGTTTCCAGAGCCTATAATTCACCCCTCCACTTT